The 26 T cell receptor beta chains reported below all come from one sample, sequenced in a study of shared clonotypes between healthy human individuals. Profiled with immunoSEQ multiplex PCR; TCRdb holds only in-frame clones, not every one. This sample has some 900,000 clones; around three quarters occur once, and the top ten carry about 1.5%. Sequenced: memory CD4+ T cells sorted from blood. Noted subset: CD45RA-negative fraction. The receptors shown here come from a man aged 18 to 35 in good health.

This clone was counted a few times. This chain links TRBV6-1 with TRBJ1-1; D unresolved. Between the trimmed V and J ends, which lost 0 bases and 4 bases, there was a span of 15 bases. The CDR3 length is 16 residues. CDR1 is MNHNS, CDR2 SASEGT, per germline. The chain's CDR3 is CASSEAFWPKGTEAFF. The CDR3 nucleotides read TGTGCCAGCAGTGAAGCATTTTGGCCCAAAGGCACTGAAGCTTTCTTT.

The gene calls are TRBV5-1 and TRBJ1-1, with TRBD1 as a possible D gene (5 bases). V lost 6 bases and J lost 1, with 13 bases in between. Germline CDR1 and CDR2: SGHRS and YFSETQ. The CDR3 sequence is 14 residues long. CDR3 protein: CASIQGSGNTEAFF. The DNA for the CDR3 is TGCGCCAGCATTCAGGGATCGGGGAACACTGAAGCTTTCTTT.

This chain uses TRBV11-3 with TRBJ2-7; 7 bases fit TRBD2. From germline, CDR1 is SGHNT and CDR2 YENEEA. The CDR3 runs 12 residues. J was trimmed by 6 bases and V by 4 bases; bases with no gene match: 3. The CDR3 DNA follows: TGTGCCAGCAGCTACAGGACTAGCGAGCAGTACTTC. This translates into CASSYRTSEQYF.

Worth noting for this clone: The same CDR3 is also encoded by other DNA sequences in this sample. The chain employs TRBV18 and TRBJ2-3; D not resolved. V was trimmed by 0 bases and J by 1 base, leaving 11 bases between them. The CDR3 has 16 residues. CDR1 and CDR2 from the germline V gene are KGHSH and LQKENI. CDR3 sequence (DNA): TGTGCCAGCTCACCACCTACGGGTGGGGGCACAGATACGCAGTATTTT. It is translated as CASSPPTGGGTDTQYF.

V is TRBV9 and J is TRBJ1-6, with 8 bases that match TRBD1. The germline CDR1 and CDR2 sequences are SGDLS and YYNGEE. The CDR3 has 16 residues. After removal of 3 bases from V and 0 bases from J, the junction contained 2 bases not matched to a gene. Here the CDR3 DNA reads TGTGCCAGCAGCGCAACAGGGGGCTCCTATAATTCACCCCTCCACTTT. Encoded protein: CASSATGGSYNSPLHF.

This clone came up once. This chain joins TRBV4-2 and TRBJ2-3; D is unclear. CDR1 is LGHNA and CDR2 is YNFKEQ in the germline V gene. With 0 bases removed from V and 0 bases from J, the gap between germline ends came to 4 bases. CDR3 size: 14 residues. The CDR3 loop reads CASSQDQSTDTQYF. In nucleotides, the CDR3 is TGTGCCAGCAGCCAAGATCAAAGCACAGATACGCAGTATTTT.

J is TRBJ1-5 and V is TRBV10-2; D is unclear. Looked up from germline, CDR1 is WSHSY and CDR2 is SAAADI. V was shortened by 7 bases and J by 5 bases, with 12 bases between the two germline ends. The CDR3 totals 13 residues. The CDR3 is CASMETLDQPQHF. Here the CDR3 DNA reads TGCGCCAGCATGGAAACACTCGATCAGCCCCAGCATTTT.

This chain connects TRBV10-3 to TRBJ2-7; D perhaps matches TRBD2 (6 bases). Germline loops: CDR1 ENHRY, CDR2 SYGVKD. There are 12 residues in the CDR3. Trimming cost V 4 bases and J 5 bases, with 9 bases left between them. The CDR3 region is CAISAGGNEQYF. CDR3 DNA: TGTGCCATCAGTGCTGGGGGGAACGAGCAGTACTTC.

V gene TRBV5-6 combines with J gene TRBJ2-7, with 8 bases that match TRBD2. The length of the CDR3 is 14 residues. Unmatched junction bases numbered 8, after V lost 5 bases and J lost 4 bases. Per germline, CDR1 SGHDT and CDR2 YYEEEE. In DNA, the CDR3 is TGTGCCAGCAGGAAACTAGCGGCTGGATACGAGCAGTACTTC. Protein: CASRKLAAGYEQYF.

Concerning this clone: Other DNA sequences in this specimen translate into the identical CDR3. The gene calls are TRBV30 and TRBJ1-1, with TRBD1 as a possible D gene (6 bases). The CDR3 is 13 residues long. V was shortened by 0 bases and J by 4 bases, with 9 bases between the two germline ends. CDR1 and CDR2 (germline): GTSNPN, SVGIG (reference sequence). CDR3 residues: CAWSVRGGTEAFF. The CDR3 region has the DNA TGTGCCTGGAGTGTACGAGGGGGCACTGAAGCTTTCTTT.

The V and J genes are TRBV28 and TRBJ2-7, with D possibly matching TRBD2 (5 bases). The CDR3 contains 12 residues. Trimming removed 7 bases from V and 7 bases from J, with 14 bases in between. Germline V gene lookup returns CDR1 MDHEN and CDR2 SYDVKM. CDR3 coding DNA: TGTGCCAGCAATCTGCGGGCGCGGGAGCAGTACTTC. Its protein product is CASNLRAREQYF.

The chain has TRBV19 and TRBJ1-4; TRBD1 matches at 9 bases. This CDR3 comprises 17 residues. Germline V gene sequence: CDR1 LNHDA, CDR2 SQIVND (reference sequence). Losses at the gene ends were 6 bases for V and 4 bases for J; bases not matched to a gene: 12. The CDR3 sequence: CASSPRDRGRDNEKLFF. CDR3 DNA: TGTGCCAGTAGCCCACGAGACAGGGGGAGGGATAATGAAAAACTGTTTTTT.

This chain joins TRBV28 and TRBJ1-2, with D maybe TRBD1 (5 bases). V was cut by 4 bases and J by 4 bases, with 16 bases left in between. Germline V gene data show CDR1 as MDHEN and CDR2 as SYDVKM. The CDR3 totals 15 residues. The chain's CDR3 is CASSSRDRGSYGYTF. The CDR3 region has the DNA TGTGCCAGCAGTTCCCGCGACAGAGGATCCTATGGCTACACCTTC.

This rearrangement joins TRBV6-1 to TRBJ2-1; D uncertain. CDR1 MNHNS and CDR2 SASEGT come from the germline V gene. V lost 5 bases and J lost 9, with 11 bases in between. The CDR3 has 12 amino acids. CDR3 sequence (DNA): TGTGCCAGCAGTCACGAATGGAGTGAGCAGTTCTTC. Translation gives CASSHEWSEQFF.

This chain links TRBV6-1 with TRBJ2-3, with 7 bases that match TRBD1. The CDR3 is made up of 15 amino acids. Germline V gene lookup returns CDR1 MNHNS and CDR2 SASEGT. With V trimmed by 10 bases and J by 2 bases, 12 bases remained unmatched. Here the CDR3 DNA reads TGTGCCACCTATCACTCCGGGACAGTCACAGATACGCAGTATTTT. Translating it yields CATYHSGTVTDTQYF.

The chain combines TRBV5-4 with TRBJ2-1; D perhaps matches TRBD2 (6 bases). CDR1 is SGHNT, CDR2 YYREEE, per germline (reference sequence). This CDR3 is built from 11 residues. V was trimmed by 7 bases and J by 9 bases, leaving 11 bases between them. The CDR3 protein is CASQLASEQFF. In DNA, the CDR3 is TGTGCCAGCCAACTAGCCAGTGAGCAGTTCTTC.

The chain carries TRBV30 and TRBJ1-3; 9 positions agree with TRBD1. From germline, CDR1 is GTSNPN and CDR2 SVGIG (reference sequence). The CDR3 sequence is 15 residues long. V lost 6 bases, J lost 3 bases, and 9 bases stayed unmatched. CDR3 in DNA: TGTGCCTGTCCTCAGACAGGGGGTTTTGGAAACACCATATATTTT. This encodes CACPQTGGFGNTIYF.

Note on this clone: At the DNA level, this CDR3 is encoded by other sequences in the same sample as well. J is TRBJ2-7 and V is TRBV7-2, with a tentative D call TRBD1 (5 bases). Germline values: CDR1 SGHTA, CDR2 FQGNSA. The CDR3 consists of 13 residues. V was trimmed by 4 bases and J by 1 base, leaving 8 bases between them. CDR3: CASSSGQSYEQYF. For the CDR3, the DNA is TGTGCCAGCAGCTCCGGACAATCCTACGAGCAGTACTTC.

The genes are TRBV5-6 and TRBJ1-2, with a possible D match to TRBD1 (5 bases). Germline V CDR1 and CDR2: SGHDT, YYEEEE. The CDR3 loop spans 16 amino acids. Trimming removed 4 bases at V and 4 bases at J, with 20 bases between. CDR3 amino acids: CASSPALGAVSYGYTF. The CDR3 DNA reads TGTGCCAGCAGCCCGGCCCTCGGGGCAGTCTCCTATGGCTACACCTTC.

The chain has TRBV20-1 and TRBJ2-3, with 8 bases identical to TRBD1. The CDR3 loop spans 11 amino acids. V lost 5 bases to trimming and J lost 11 bases; unmatched junction nucleotides: 6. Germline V gives CDR1 DFQATT, CDR2 SNEGSKA (reference sequence). The CDR3 sequence: CSAEPGTGQYF. In DNA, the CDR3 is TGCAGTGCTGAACCCGGGACAGGGCAGTATTTT.

V and J are TRBV1 and TRBJ1-2; the table's TRBD1 call for D was not verified on the DNA. TRBV1 is recorded as a pseudogene. CDR3 size: 14 residues. This chain's CDR3 is CTSSHFRDREGYTF. The CDR3 coding sequence is TGCACCAGCAGCCACTTTCGTGACAGGGAGGGCTACACCTTC.

The chain employs TRBV28 and TRBJ1-5; D might be TRBD1 (5 bases). The germline V gene encodes CDR1 MDHEN and CDR2 SYDVKM. Trimming removed 7 bases at V and 2 bases at J, with 6 bases between. This CDR3 region has 12 residues. The CDR3: CASIGGNQPQHF. The DNA for the CDR3 is TGTGCCAGCATAGGGGGCAATCAGCCCCAGCATTTT.

This chain links TRBV6-1 with TRBJ1-4; D unresolved. The V end lost 1 base, the J end lost 4 bases, and 7 bases lay between the germline ends. This CDR3 is 14 amino acids long. CDR1 and CDR2 (germline): MNHNS, SASEGT. CDR3 nucleotide sequence: TGTGCCAGCAGTGAAGGAGGCGGTAATGAAAAACTGTTTTTT. This gives the protein CASSEGGGNEKLFF.

In the case of this clone: Other DNA sequences in this sample translate to the same CDR3. V gene TRBV14 combines with J gene TRBJ2-5, with 8 nucleotides matching TRBD1. From germline, CDR1 is SGHDN and CDR2 FVKESK. The V gene end was trimmed by 4 bases and the J gene end by 2 bases; junction bases not matched to a gene: 6. This CDR3 comprises 15 residues. CDR3 loop: CASSPLTGGQETQYF. The CDR3 DNA sequence: TGTGCCAGCAGCCCCTTAACAGGGGGTCAAGAGACCCAGTACTTC.

This rearrangement joins TRBV5-8 to TRBJ2-5; 9 bases match TRBD1. J was trimmed by 4 bases and V by 2 bases; bases with no gene match: 3. The CDR3 covers 14 residues. CDR1 and CDR2 (germline): SGHTS, YDEGEE. In DNA form, the CDR3 reads TGTGCCAGCAGCTTTTCGGACAGGGGAGAGACCCAGTACTTC. Its translation: CASSFSDRGETQYF.

CDR3 region: CASSRLAGPNEQFF. CDR3 in DNA: TGTGCCAGCAGTCGGCTAGCGGGCCCGAATGAGCAGTTCTTC. The chain combines TRBV2 with TRBJ2-1, with TRBD2 matching 8 bases. V was pared by 5 bases and J by 7 bases, with 7 bases of the junction left unmatched. Per germline, CDR1 SNHLY and CDR2 FYNNEI. This CDR3 spans 14 amino acids.